This is a list of T cell receptor beta chains from one sample in a study of cytomegalovirus exposure and HLA in healthy donors. This table comes from immunoSEQ multiplex PCR, and its TCRdb copy is limited to in-frame clones, with some not included. The sample has 160,000 or so clones, 70% to 80% seen once. Sequencing was done on a sample of PBMCs. These receptors were taken from a woman aged 40 to 49 in good health and CMV-seronegative. Both conserved end residues are part of each CDR3. The order of the fields is D gene, clone size, J gene, V gene, CDR3 protein, CDR3 DNA. A D gene is named only where the DNA matches it firmly. Part of the rows lack a size; the others show once, few, many or a class for expanded clones.

- | - | TRBJ1-1 | TRBV5-8 | CASSGGGRGSGTEAFF | TGTGCCAGCAGCGGGGGTGGCAGGGGAAGTGGCACTGAAGCTTTCTTT
- | - | TRBJ2-7 | TRBV11-3 | CASSLQDSSYEQYF | TGTGCCAGCAGCTTACAGGATTCCTCCTACGAGCAGTACTTC
TRBD2 | - | TRBJ2-1 | TRBV4-2 | CASSQEILARVNEQFF | TGTGCCAGCAGCCAAGAGATACTAGCGCGAGTCAATGAGCAGTTCTTC
- | - | TRBJ1-1 | TRBV6-5 | CASSQGLTEAFF | TGTGCCAGCAGTCAGGGCCTCACTGAAGCTTTCTTT
TRBD1 | - | TRBJ2-7 | TRBV5-5 | CASSFRPGTASGSYEQYF | TGTGCCAGCAGCTTCCGTCCCGGGACAGCTTCTGGCTCCTACGAGCAGTACTTC
TRBD1 | - | TRBJ2-1 | TRBV5-1 | CASSFAGTGINEQFF | TGCGCCAGCAGCTTCGCCGGGACAGGCATCAATGAGCAGTTCTTC
TRBD1 | - | TRBJ2-7 | TRBV27 | CASSFLGQGTGEQYF | TGTGCCAGCAGTTTCCTAGGACAGGGGACAGGCGAGCAGTACTTC
TRBD2 | - | TRBJ2-1 | TRBV2 | CASSEGLAGGNEQFF | TGTGCCAGCAGTGAGGGACTAGCGGGGGGCAATGAGCAGTTCTTC
- | - | TRBJ1-5 | TRBV27 | CASSSLGPAQPQHF | TGTGCCAGCAGCAGTTTGGGCCCCGCTCAGCCCCAGCATTTT
TRBD1 | - | TRBJ1-5 | TRBV19 | CASSIPTGRNQPQHF | TGTGCCAGTAGTATCCCGACAGGGCGCAATCAGCCCCAGCATTTT
TRBD1 | - | TRBJ2-7 | TRBV19 | CASSPRDSSYEQYF | TGTGCCAGTAGTCCCCGGGACAGCTCCTACGAGCAGTACTTC
- | many | TRBJ1-5 | TRBV6-1 | CASSEAPQNQPQHF | TGTGCCAGCAGTGAAGCTCCCCAGAATCAGCCCCAGCATTTT
TRBD2 | once | TRBJ2-7 | TRBV27 | CASSHTGLASTYEQYF | TGTGCCAGCAGCCACACCGGACTAGCTAGCACCTACGAGCAGTACTTC
TRBD2 | - | TRBJ2-3 | TRBV28 | CASSLAGASLGYF | TGTGCCAGCAGTTTAGCGGGAGCGAGTTTGGGGTATTTT
- | few | TRBJ2-3 | TRBV30 | CAYGSTDTQYF | TGTGCCTACGGTAGCACAGATACGCAGTATTTT
- | few | TRBJ2-2 | TRBV5-1 | CASSLVPGHTGELFF | TGCGCCAGCAGCTTGGTACCAGGCCACACCGGGGAGCTGTTTTTT
- | - | TRBJ1-2 | TRBV6-5 | CASKEGGGNYGYTF | TGTGCCAGCAAAGAAGGGGGGGGGAACTATGGCTACACCTTC
TRBD1 | - | TRBJ1-1 | TRBV6-6 | CASSYLPSGTDF | TGTGCCAGCAGTTACCTCCCCTCCGGGACAGACTTT
TRBD2 | - | TRBJ2-5 | TRBV5-4 | CASSPRTSGETQYF | TGTGCCAGCAGCCCGCGGACTAGTGGGGAGACCCAGTACTTC
- | - | TRBJ2-1 | TRBV5-1 | CASSLVFGSGNEQFF | TGCGCCAGCAGCTTGGTTTTCGGGAGCGGGAATGAGCAGTTCTTC
TRBD2 | - | TRBJ2-1 | TRBV28 | CASSPGTSGRGPYNEQFF | TGTGCCAGCAGTCCGGGGACTAGCGGGAGGGGGCCCTACAATGAGCAGTTCTTC
- | once | TRBJ1-3 | TRBV4-1 | CASSQDSGVSGNTIYF | TGCGCCAGCAGCCAAGATAGCGGGGTATCAGGAAACACCATATATTTT
- | few | TRBJ2-6 | TRBV14 | CASSQRSGVSGANVLTF | TGTGCCAGCAGCCAAAGGTCGGGAGTCTCTGGGGCCAACGTCCTGACTTTC
TRBD2 | - | TRBJ2-1 | TRBV6-5 | CASSTPRLAGEQFF | TGTGCCAGCAGCACCCCCCGACTAGCAGGTGAGCAGTTCTTC
- | - | TRBJ2-1 | TRBV28 | CASSLILDIRGEQFF | TGTGCCAGCAGTCTCATCCTAGACATCAGGGGTGAGCAGTTCTTC
- | - | TRBJ1-6 | TRBV27 | CASSLYRQYNSPLHF | TGTGCCAGCAGTTTATACAGGCAGTATAATTCACCCCTCCACTTT
TRBD1 | - | TRBJ1-1 | TRBV4-1 | CASSQVGTMTGLGEAFF | TGCGCCAGCAGCCAAGTGGGAACCATGACAGGGCTTGGTGAAGCTTTCTTT
- | - | TRBJ1-2 | TRBV5-1 | CASSLFREGGYTF | TGCGCCAGCAGCTTGTTTAGGGAGGGTGGCTACACCTTC
TRBD2 | - | TRBJ2-7 | TRBV7-9 | CASSHGRTSGSYEQYF | TGTGCCAGCAGCCATGGCCGGACTAGCGGATCCTACGAGCAGTACTTC
TRBD1 | - | TRBJ1-2 | TRBV6-5 | CASKEPGQNYGYTF | TGTGCCAGCAAAGAACCGGGACAGAACTATGGCTACACCTTC
TRBD2 | - | TRBJ2-7 | TRBV4-1 | CASSQDPAGTLIYEQYF | TGCGCCAGCAGCCAAGACCCAGCGGGGACCCTAATATACGAGCAGTACTTC
- | - | TRBJ1-2 | TRBV5-1 | CASSLVSGADYGYTF | TGCGCCAGCAGCTTGGTATCAGGAGCGGACTATGGCTACACCTTC
TRBD1 | - | TRBJ1-1 | TRBV27 | CASSRDRGFEAFF | TGTGCCAGCAGCAGGGACAGGGGCTTTGAAGCTTTCTTT
- | few | TRBJ2-1 | TRBV4-1 | CASSQAEGGSSYNEQFF | TGCGCCAGCAGCCAAGCGGAGGGGGGGAGCTCCTACAATGAGCAGTTCTTC
TRBD1 | - | TRBJ2-1 | TRBV18 | CASSHRDSYNEQFF | TGTGCCAGCTCACACCGGGACAGCTACAATGAGCAGTTCTTC
- | - | TRBJ2-7 | TRBV7-9 | CASSSYQARTLYEQYF | TGTGCCAGCAGCTCGTATCAGGCCAGAACGCTCTACGAGCAGTACTTC
TRBD1 | - | TRBJ2-3 | TRBV14 | CASSHSGGTGKYF | TGTGCCAGCAGTCATTCCGGGGGGACAGGGAAGTATTTT
TRBD1 | - | TRBJ2-7 | TRBV18 | CASSPLSGGASYEQYF | TGTGCCAGCTCACCATTATCAGGGGGCGCCTCCTACGAGCAGTACTTC
- | few | TRBJ1-2 | TRBV2 | CATGASGTPVCGYTF | TGTGCCACCGGGGCTTCCGGGACACCCGTATGTGGCTACACCTTC
TRBD1 | - | TRBJ2-7 | TRBV7-2 | CASSPSGQISYEQYF | TGTGCCAGCAGCCCCTCGGGACAGATTTCCTACGAGCAGTACTTC
- | - | TRBJ2-3 | TRBV4-3 | CASSQDRVWDTQYF | TGCGCCAGCAGCCAAGACAGGGTCTGGGATACGCAGTATTTT
- | - | TRBJ2-7 | TRBV6-5 | CASSRGTGREQYF | TGTGCCAGCAGCCGTGGGACTGGACGGGAGCAGTACTTC
- | - | TRBJ1-2 | TRBV27 | CASSLWYGGGRVSSLSYGYTF | TGTGCCAGCAGTTTGTGGTACGGGGGGGGCAGGGTGTCTTCTCTCTCCTATGGCTACACCTTC
TRBD1 | once | TRBJ1-5 | TRBV30 | CAWKDQGGNQPQHF | TGTGCCTGGAAGGATCAGGGGGGCAATCAGCCCCAGCATTTT
TRBD1 | - | TRBJ1-1 | TRBV4-2 | CASSLPGTGNTEAFF | TGTGCCAGCAGCTTGCCCGGGACAGGGAACACTGAAGCTTTCTTT
- | once | TRBJ2-1 | TRBV28 | CASRSPRGTYDNEQFF | TGTGCCAGCAGATCTCCCCGCGGTACCTATGACAATGAGCAGTTCTTC
- | - | TRBJ2-5 | TRBV4-1 | CASSHTRTEETQYF | TGCGCCAGCAGCCACACCCGAACGGAAGAGACCCAGTACTTC
- | - | TRBJ2-1 | TRBV5-1 | CASSLEGLSYNEQFF | TGCGCCAGCAGCTTGGAGGGGCTCTCCTACAATGAGCAGTTCTTC
TRBD1 | - | TRBJ2-5 | TRBV4-1 | CASSQGRASTGGQETQYF | TGCGCCAGCAGCCAAGGAAGGGCCTCAACAGGGGGGCAAGAGACCCAGTACTTC
- | - | TRBJ1-2 | TRBV29-1 | CSALGGGNYGYTF | TGCAGCGCCCTCGGGGGGGGAAACTATGGCTACACCTTC
TRBD1 | - | TRBJ2-4 | TRBV27 | CASSSATGVAGSFF | TGTGCCAGCAGTTCAGCGACAGGGGTGGCGGGGAGCTTCTTC
TRBD1 | - | TRBJ2-7 | TRBV5-1 | CASSLDGTGICEQYF | TGCGCCAGCAGCTTGGATGGGACAGGGATATGCGAGCAGTACTTC
- | - | TRBJ2-1 | TRBV21-1 | CASSTSGRNNEQFF | TGTGCCAGCAGCACCTCAGGAAGAAACAATGAGCAGTTCTTC
- | - | TRBJ1-3 | TRBV4-3 | CASSQDQHNTIYF | TGCGCCAGCAGCCAAGATCAACACAACACCATATATTTT
TRBD2 | - | TRBJ2-1 | TRBV6-5 | CASSLRLAEKGEQFF | TGTGCCAGCAGCCTGAGACTAGCGGAGAAAGGTGAGCAGTTCTTC
TRBD2 | - | TRBJ2-3 | TRBV9 | CASSVRGGGTDTQYF | TGTGCCAGCAGCGTACGCGGGGGTGGGACAGATACGCAGTATTTT
- | - | TRBJ2-5 | TRBV10-1 | CASSESPVVGETQYF | TGCGCCAGCAGTGAGTCCCCGGTAGTTGGAGAGACCCAGTACTTC
- | - | TRBJ1-2 | TRBV11-2 | CASSPKLQYGYTF | TGTGCCAGCAGCCCCAAACTTCAATATGGCTACACCTTC
TRBD1 | - | TRBJ1-2 | TRBV18 | CASSDTGGDYGYTF | TGTGCCAGCTCTGATACAGGGGGCGATTATGGCTACACCTTC